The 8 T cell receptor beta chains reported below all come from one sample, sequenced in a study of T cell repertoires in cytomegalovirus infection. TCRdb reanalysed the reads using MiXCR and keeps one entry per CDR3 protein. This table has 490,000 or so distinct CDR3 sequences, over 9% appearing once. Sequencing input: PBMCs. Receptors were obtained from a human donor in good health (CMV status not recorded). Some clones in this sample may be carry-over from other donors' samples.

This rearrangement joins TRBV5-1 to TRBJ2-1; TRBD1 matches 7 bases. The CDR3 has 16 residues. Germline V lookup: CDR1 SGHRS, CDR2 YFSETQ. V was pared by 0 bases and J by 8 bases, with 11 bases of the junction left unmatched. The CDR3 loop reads CASSLARRTGGDEQFF. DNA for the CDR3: TGCGCCAGCAGCTTGGCCAGGAGGACAGGAGGTGATGAGCAGTTCTTC. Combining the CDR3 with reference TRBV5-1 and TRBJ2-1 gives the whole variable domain KAGVTQTPRYLIKTRGQQVTLSCSPISGHRSVSWYQQTPGQGLQFLFEYFSETQRNKGNFPGRFSGRQFSNSRSEMNVSTLELGDSALYLCASSLARRTGGDEQFFGPGTRLTVL.

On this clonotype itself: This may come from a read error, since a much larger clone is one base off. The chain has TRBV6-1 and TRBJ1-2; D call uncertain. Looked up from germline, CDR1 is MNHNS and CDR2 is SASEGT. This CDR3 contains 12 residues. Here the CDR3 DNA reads TGTACCAGCAGTGAAGGTTTCCACGGCTACACCTTC. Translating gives CTSSEGFHGYTF.

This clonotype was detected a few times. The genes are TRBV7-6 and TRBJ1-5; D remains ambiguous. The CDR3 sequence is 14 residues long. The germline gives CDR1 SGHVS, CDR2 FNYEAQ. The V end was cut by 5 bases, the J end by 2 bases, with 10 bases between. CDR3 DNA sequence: TGTGCCAGCAGCCCTCCTGACGGCAATCAGCCCCAGCATTTT. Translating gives CASSPPDGNQPQHF.

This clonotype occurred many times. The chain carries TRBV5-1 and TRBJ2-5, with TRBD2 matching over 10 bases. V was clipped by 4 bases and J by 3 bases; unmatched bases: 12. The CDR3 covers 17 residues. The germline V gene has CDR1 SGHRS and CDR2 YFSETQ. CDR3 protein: CASSGISGRAKKETQYF. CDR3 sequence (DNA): TGCGCCAGCAGCGGAATAAGCGGGAGGGCCAAGAAAGAGACCCAGTACTTC.

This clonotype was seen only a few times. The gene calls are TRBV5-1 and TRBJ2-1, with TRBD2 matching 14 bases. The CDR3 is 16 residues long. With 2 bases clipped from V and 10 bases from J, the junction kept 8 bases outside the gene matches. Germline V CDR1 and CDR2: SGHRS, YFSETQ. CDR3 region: CASSFQTSGGAEEQFF. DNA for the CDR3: TGCGCCAGCAGCTTCCAGACTAGCGGGGGGGCTGAGGAGCAGTTCTTC.

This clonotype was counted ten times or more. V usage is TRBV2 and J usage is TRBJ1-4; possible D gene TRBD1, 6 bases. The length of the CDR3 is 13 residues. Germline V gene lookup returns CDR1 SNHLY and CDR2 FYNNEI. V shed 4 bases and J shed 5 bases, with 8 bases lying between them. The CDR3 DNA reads TGTGCCAGCAGTGCAGACAGGAATGAAAAACTGTTTTTT. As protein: CASSADRNEKLFF.

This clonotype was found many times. The CDR3, as DNA: TGTGCCACCAGTGATTCGGAGGGACAGAGATACAATGAGCAGTTCTTC. Protein: CATSDSEGQRYNEQFF. The chain uses TRBV24-1 and TRBJ2-1, with a tentative D call TRBD1 (7 bases). CDR3 size: 16 residues. V lost 2 bases and J 4 bases, leaving 14 bases between the germline ends. Looked up from germline, CDR1 is KGHDR and CDR2 is SFDVKD.

CDR3 in DNA: TGTGCCAGCAGCGTAGGGGGACACTACTCTGGAAACACCATATATTTT. Translation: CASSVGGHYSGNTIYF. The chain carries TRBV9 and TRBJ1-3, with a tentative D call TRBD1 (6 bases). Trimming stripped 0 bases from V and 0 bases from J, with 10 bases between. Germline CDR1 and CDR2: SGDLS and YYNGEE. The CDR3 is 16 amino acids.